Listed below are T cell receptor beta chains from one sample, sequenced in a study of CD4 T cells in relation to SARS-CoV-2 and coronaviruses. Profiled with immunoSEQ multiplex PCR; TCRdb holds only in-frame clones, not every one. The data show around 56,000 clones, 86% seen once. The sequencing input was memory CD4+ T cells from PBMCs. The origin of the receptors is a human donor in good health. Both conserved end residues are part of each CDR3. A D gene is named only where the DNA matches it firmly. Size values are once, few and many counts, or a class for expanded clones, and some rows have none.

J,D,V,size,CDR3,DNA
TRBJ1-5,TRBD1,TRBV2,once,CASTDRGRSNQPQHF,TGTGCCAGTACGGACAGGGGTAGAAGCAATCAGCCCCAGCATTTT
TRBJ2-7,.,TRBV2,.,CASSEGEAGLTYEQYF,TGTGCCAGCAGTGAAGGGGAAGCGGGCCTAACCTACGAGCAGTACTTC
TRBJ1-1,.,TRBV20-1,.,CSASPPRRRQPMNTEAFF,TGCAGTGCTAGTCCCCCCCGGCGGAGGCAGCCCATGAACACTGAAGCTTTCTTT
TRBJ1-4,.,TRBV19,.,CASSFYSATTNEKLFF,TGTGCCAGTAGTTTCTACTCTGCTACAACTAATGAAAAACTGTTTTTT
TRBJ1-2,TRBD1,TRBV28,.,CASSGTDDGYTF,TGTGCCAGCAGTGGGACAGATGATGGCTACACCTTC
TRBJ1-2,.,TRBV6-5,.,CASSYSIDRINGYTF,TGTGCCAGCAGTTACTCGATCGACAGGATAAATGGCTACACCTTC
TRBJ2-7,.,TRBV14,.,CASSQEGQGRRLLSYEQYF,TGTGCCAGCAGCCAGGAAGGGCAGGGGCGGAGGCTCCTCTCCTACGAGCAGTACTTC
TRBJ1-4,.,TRBV10-3,.,CAISESAGAREKLFF,TGTGCCATCAGTGAGTCGGCCGGAGCAAGGGAAAAACTGTTTTTT
TRBJ1-2,.,TRBV7-2,.,CASRLGGVEGYGYTF,TGTGCCAGCAGACTCGGGGGGGTGGAAGGTTATGGCTACACCTTC
TRBJ2-3,.,TRBV27,once,CASSSGRSDTQYF,TGTGCCAGCAGTTCCGGCCGATCAGATACGCAGTATTTT
TRBJ1-1,.,TRBV30,.,CAWSGTLVNTEAFF,TGTGCCTGGAGTGGGACGCTGGTGAACACTGAAGCTTTCTTT
TRBJ1-5,TRBD1,TRBV5-1,.,CASSQGEGSNQPQHF,TGCGCCAGCAGCCAGGGGGAGGGGAGCAATCAGCCCCAGCATTTT
TRBJ2-1,.,TRBV24-1,.,CATSDPGQLNYNEQFF,TGTGCCACCAGTGACCCGGGACAATTAAATTACAATGAGCAGTTCTTC
TRBJ2-7,.,TRBV12-3/TRBV12-4,.,CASTHRGSREQYF,TGTGCCAGCACCCACCGGGGGTCCCGGGAGCAGTACTTC
TRBJ1-4,.,TRBV30,.,CAWNLNGALIGEKLFF,TGTGCCTGGAACTTAAATGGGGCCCTGATTGGGGAAAAACTGTTTTTT
TRBJ2-1,TRBD2,TRBV19,.,CASSGTSGGSYNEQFF,TGTGCCAGTAGTGGGACTAGCGGGGGCTCCTACAATGAGCAGTTCTTC
TRBJ1-2,.,TRBV28,medium-sized,CASSPTAYRDGYTF,TGTGCCAGCAGTCCCACCGCCTACAGGGACGGCTACACCTTC
TRBJ2-7,TRBD2,TRBV6-5,once,CASSGTSGSYEQYF,TGTGCCAGCAGCGGAACTAGCGGGAGTTACGAGCAGTACTTC
TRBJ2-2,TRBD1,TRBV30,.,CAWNRGFTGELFF,TGTGCCTGGAACAGGGGATTCACCGGGGAGCTGTTTTTT
TRBJ1-2,TRBD1,TRBV28,.,CASSSHGQGDYGYTF,TGTGCCAGCAGCTCCCACGGACAGGGGGATTATGGCTACACCTTC
TRBJ2-7,TRBD2,TRBV4-1,once,CASSFSGTFSYEQYF,TGCGCCAGCAGCTTTAGCGGGACTTTCTCCTACGAGCAGTACTTC
TRBJ1-2,.,TRBV5-1,.,CASSIDSTYGYTF,TGCGCCAGCAGCATAGACAGTACGTATGGCTACACCTTC
TRBJ1-6,.,TRBV3-1/TRBV3-2,.,CASSYRFQGSNSPLHF,TGTGCCAGCAGCTACCGATTCCAGGGTTCTAATTCACCCCTCCACTTT
TRBJ2-5,.,TRBV11-1,.,CASSLGRETQYF,TGTGCCAGCAGCTTAGGTCGGGAGACCCAGTACTTC
TRBJ1-6,TRBD1,TRBV6-5,.,CASRTGDRNSPLHF,TGTGCCAGCAGGACAGGGGACCGAAATTCACCCCTCCACTTT
TRBJ2-5,.,TRBV7-2,.,CASSLGGAGSVETQYF,TGTGCCAGCAGCTTAGGAGGGGCAGGGTCCGTGGAGACCCAGTACTTC
TRBJ2-7,.,TRBV10-1,.,CASSGQWAYEQYF,TGCGCCAGCAGTGGACAGTGGGCCTACGAGCAGTACTTC
TRBJ2-2,.,TRBV20-1,.,CSASDGPGELFF,TGCAGTGCTAGTGACGGGCCCGGGGAGCTGTTTTTT
TRBJ2-7,.,TRBV13,few,CASSLQGQDWEQYF,TGTGCCAGCAGCTTACAGGGTCAGGACTGGGAGCAGTACTTC
TRBJ2-3,TRBD2,TRBV7-6,.,CASSSKRGLAGTDTQYF,TGTGCCAGCAGCTCCAAAAGGGGACTAGCGGGCACAGATACGCAGTATTTT
TRBJ2-7,.,TRBV28,few,CASSLPLAGAYEQYF,TGTGCCAGCAGTTTACCCCTGGCAGGGGCCTACGAGCAGTACTTC
TRBJ2-7,TRBD2,TRBV24-1,.,CATSDSGLAFYEQYF,TGTGCCACCAGTGATTCCGGACTAGCTTTCTACGAGCAGTACTTC
TRBJ2-6,.,TRBV5-1,.,CASAFHTALTLGGANVLTF,TGCGCCAGCGCCTTCCACACCGCTCTCACCTTAGGTGGGGCCAACGTCCTGACTTTC
TRBJ1-2,TRBD1,TRBV13,.,CASSSSRGLYYGYTF,TGTGCCAGCAGCTCTTCCAGGGGGCTCTACTATGGCTACACCTTC
TRBJ2-3,TRBD2,TRBV9,once,CASSVGSGGGYSTDTQYF,TGTGCCAGCAGCGTAGGAAGCGGGGGGGGATATAGCACAGATACGCAGTATTTT
TRBJ2-4,TRBD2,TRBV7-2,.,CASSFGLAAAKNIQYF,TGTGCCAGCAGCTTCGGACTAGCGGCAGCCAAAAACATTCAGTACTTC
TRBJ2-2,TRBD2,TRBV11-2,.,CASSSRDTSGGELFF,TGTGCCAGCAGCTCCCGCGATACTAGCGGGGGGGAGCTGTTTTTT
TRBJ2-3,.,TRBV5-8,.,CASSRYDTQYF,TGTGCCAGCAGCCGGTACGATACGCAGTATTTT
TRBJ2-1,TRBD1,TRBV5-1,few,CASSLEGTGDNEQFF,TGCGCCAGCAGCTTGGAAGGGACAGGGGACAATGAGCAGTTCTTC
TRBJ2-1,TRBD2,TRBV7-9,.,CASSTSALVSYNEQFF,TGTGCCAGCAGTACTAGCGCCCTAGTCTCCTACAATGAGCAGTTCTTC
TRBJ2-5,.,TRBV11-2,.,CASSSYDSSGQYF,TGTGCCAGCAGCTCGTACGACTCCTCCGGCCAGTACTTC
TRBJ2-7,TRBD1,TRBV2,.,CASSENRDSSYEQYF,TGTGCCAGCAGTGAAAACAGGGACAGCTCCTACGAGCAGTACTTC
TRBJ2-5,.,TRBV6-6,once,CASSSLGRGVETQYF,TGTGCCAGCAGTTCTCTGGGCAGGGGAGTAGAGACCCAGTACTTC
TRBJ1-1,.,TRBV19,.,CASSISLAEAFF,TGTGCCAGTAGTATCTCCTTAGCTGAAGCTTTCTTT